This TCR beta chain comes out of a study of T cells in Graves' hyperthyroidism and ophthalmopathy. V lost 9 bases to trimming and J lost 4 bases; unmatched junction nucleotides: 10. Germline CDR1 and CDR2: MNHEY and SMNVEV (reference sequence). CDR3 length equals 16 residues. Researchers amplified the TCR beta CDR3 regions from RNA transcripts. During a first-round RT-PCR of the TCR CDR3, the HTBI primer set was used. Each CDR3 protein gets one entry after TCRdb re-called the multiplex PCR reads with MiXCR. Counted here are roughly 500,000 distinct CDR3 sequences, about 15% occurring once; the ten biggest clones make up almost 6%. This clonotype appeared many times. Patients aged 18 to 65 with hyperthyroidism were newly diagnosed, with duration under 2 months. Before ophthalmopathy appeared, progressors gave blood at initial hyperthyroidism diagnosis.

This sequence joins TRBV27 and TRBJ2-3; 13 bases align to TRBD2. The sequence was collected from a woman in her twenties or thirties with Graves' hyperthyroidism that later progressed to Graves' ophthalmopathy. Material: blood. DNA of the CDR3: TGTGCCAGTATTGCCGGGACTAGCGGGAACTCAGATACGCAGTATTTT. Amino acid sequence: CASIAGTSGNSDTQYF.